This T cell receptor beta chain was recorded in a study of blood T cells in healthy people across ages. Per the germline V gene, CDR1 is SNHLY and CDR2 is FYNNEI. The CDR3 length is 17 residues. Trimming removed 7 bases from V and 5 bases from J; junction bases left unmatched: 17. For the second PCR, which ran for about 7 to 11 cycles, a sample-barcoded 5' primer and a J-beta primer mix were used. TCRdb itself ran the 5' RACE reads through MiXCR, one entry per CDR3 protein. Among over 500,000 distinct CDR3 sequences listed, 25% to 35% were seen once. Total RNA was extracted at no less than 5 micrograms per sample. These data were also reused for a study on T cells of mothers and their children. That work states: With the M1S primer of the second PCR, sample barcodes and 2-4 random nucleotides were added. Reads recorded for TCR beta CDR3 numbered over 9 million per mother and about 3 million per child.

The sequence was collected from a boy between 2 and 10 years old in good health. V is TRBV2 and J is TRBJ2-7; 10 nucleotides match TRBD2. Material: blood. Written as DNA, the CDR3 is TGTGCCAGCACCCCCCGGTGGGCTAGCGGGAGTAGTGACGAGCAGTACTTC. Its protein is CASTPRWASGSSDEQYF. Full variable domain (rest looked up from reference TRBV2 and TRBJ2-7): EPEVTQTPSHQVTQMGQEVILRCVPISNHLYFYWYRQILGQKVEFLVSFYNNEISEKSEIFDDQFSVERPDGSNFTLKIRSTKLEDSAMYFCASTPRWASGSSDEQYFGPGTRLTVT.